This T cell receptor beta chain is drawn from a study of OX40 agonist ivuxolimab in advanced cancers. Study-wide results and caveats: At 0.1-3.0 mg/kg, partial responders had clonal expansion among the lowest observed. Low normalized clonal expansion also occurred in some nonresponding patients.

The repertoire was sequenced with immunoSEQ multiplex PCR; TCRdb's copy has only in-frame clones and lacks some. This table has 20,000 to 30,000 clones, approximately 80% appearing once. This CDR3 has 14 residues. V shed 2 bases and J 7 bases; nucleotides not matched to a gene: 5. The germline gives CDR1 MNHEY, CDR2 SVGAGI. In regard to this clone: Its antigen is undetermined.

Sequencing used CD4+ or CD8+ T cells sorted from blood, obtained in a trial of the OX40 agonist ivuxolimab. The genes are TRBV6-5 and TRBJ2-4, with 7 bases fitting TRBD1. The TCR originated in an adult with an advanced solid tumor such as melanoma, head and neck, liver or kidney cancer. CDR3 amino acids: CASSYKGTENIQYF. The CDR3 DNA is TGTGCCAGCAGTTACAAAGGGACAGAGAACATTCAGTACTTC.